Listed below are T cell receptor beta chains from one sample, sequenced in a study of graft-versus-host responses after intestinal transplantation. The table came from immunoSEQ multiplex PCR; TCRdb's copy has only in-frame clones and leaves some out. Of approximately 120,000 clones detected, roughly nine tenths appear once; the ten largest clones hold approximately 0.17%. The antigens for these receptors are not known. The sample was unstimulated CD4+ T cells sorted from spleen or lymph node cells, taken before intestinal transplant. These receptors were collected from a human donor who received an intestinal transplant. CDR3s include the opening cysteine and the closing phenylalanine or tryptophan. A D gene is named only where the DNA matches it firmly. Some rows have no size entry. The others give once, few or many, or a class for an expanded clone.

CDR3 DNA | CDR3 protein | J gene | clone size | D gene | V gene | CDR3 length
TGTGCCAGCAGCTTAGCGTCCCGACTAGCGGGGGGGCGGGCCCAGTACTTC | CASSLASRLAGGRAQYF | TRBJ2-5 | - | TRBD2 | TRBV7-2 | 17
TGTGCCAGCCCACTAGGGGGACAGGTGGTCGAGCAGTACTTC | CASPLGGQVVEQYF | TRBJ2-7 | - | TRBD1 | TRBV6-5 | 14
TGTGCCAGCCGGACTCGTAACTCTGGAAACACCATATATTTT | CASRTRNSGNTIYF | TRBJ1-3 | - | - | TRBV6-6 | 14
TGTGCCAGTAACAGGGCAAATCAGCCCCAGCATTTT | CASNRANQPQHF | TRBJ1-5 | - | - | TRBV19 | 12
TGCGCCAGCAGCTTGGGGACAGACTATAATTCACCCCTCCACTTT | CASSLGTDYNSPLHF | TRBJ1-6 | - | - | TRBV5-1 | 15
TGTGCCAGCAGTGGGACAGGGACTAACACCGGGGAGCTGTTTTTT | CASSGTGTNTGELFF | TRBJ2-2 | - | TRBD1 | TRBV2 | 15
TGTGCCAGCAGTGCACCCAGGACCGGCTACGAGCAGTACTTC | CASSAPRTGYEQYF | TRBJ2-7 | - | - | TRBV6-1 | 14
TGTGCCAGCAGCGACGGGACAACCGAGCAGTACTTC | CASSDGTTEQYF | TRBJ2-7 | - | - | TRBV7-6 | 12
TGTGCCAGCAGCTCCTCGGAGGGGGGCGGCAGCTACGAGCAGTACTTC | CASSSSEGGGSYEQYF | TRBJ2-7 | - | - | TRBV7-9 | 16
TGTGCCAGCGGGGGGGAACTTTGGGACCTTGATGAAAAACTGTTTTTT | CASGGELWDLDEKLFF | TRBJ1-4 | - | - | TRBV2 | 16
TGTGCCAGCAGCCGCTCCTACGAGCAGTACTTC | CASSRSYEQYF | TRBJ2-7 | - | - | TRBV5-6 | 11
TGTGCCAGCAGTGACCTCGGTCAGGTTGATCAGCCCCAGCATTTT | CASSDLGQVDQPQHF | TRBJ1-5 | - | - | TRBV6-4 | 15
TGTGCCAGTAGTAGTAGAGCTAGCGGAGCGATTAAAAACATTCAGTACTTC | CASSSRASGAIKNIQYF | TRBJ2-4 | - | TRBD2 | TRBV19 | 17
TGTGCCAGCAGCTTAGGGACAGGGCTGAACACTGAAGCTTTCTTT | CASSLGTGLNTEAFF | TRBJ1-1 | - | TRBD1 | TRBV11-3 | 15
TGTGCCAGCAGTGGACTCACAACTTCCAATGAAAAACTGTTTTTT | CASSGLTTSNEKLFF | TRBJ1-4 | - | - | TRBV6-5 | 15
TGTGCCATCAGTGTGGGGACAGGTAATTCACCCCTCCACTTT | CAISVGTGNSPLHF | TRBJ1-6 | - | TRBD1 | TRBV10-3 | 14
TGTGCCAGCTCACTTGGAGGCACAGATACGCAGTATTTT | CASSLGGTDTQYF | TRBJ2-3 | - | - | TRBV18 | 13
TGCGCCAGCAGTGAGGCGGGGGGGCGCGACGAGCAGTACTTC | CASSEAGGRDEQYF | TRBJ2-7 | - | TRBD2 | TRBV10-1 | 14
TGTGCCAGCAGCCAACAAAGCGGGGGCGCCTACACCGGGGAGCTGTTTTTT | CASSQQSGGAYTGELFF | TRBJ2-2 | once | TRBD2 | TRBV4-2 | 17
TGTGCCAGCAGCCCCGGATGGGGTCATGAGCAGTTCTTC | CASSPGWGHEQFF | TRBJ2-1 | - | - | TRBV6-6 | 13
TGTGCCAGCAGTTACAGTAGTGGTAGGATCTACGAGCAGTACTTC | CASSYSSGRIYEQYF | TRBJ2-7 | - | - | TRBV6-5 | 15
TGTGCCAGTAGTATAGATGGTAGCGCAGGGGTCGGAGCCTACTACAATGAGCAGTTCTTC | CASSIDGSAGVGAYYNEQFF | TRBJ2-1 | - | - | TRBV19 | 20
TGTGCCACCGGGGGGGCAGATACGCAGTATTTT | CATGGADTQYF | TRBJ2-3 | - | TRBD2 | TRBV10-3 | 11
TGCGCCAGCAGCTCCCAGCACGTCGGACCCAGTGTAGCTTTCTTT | CASSSQHVGPSVAFF | TRBJ1-1 | - | - | TRBV4-1 | 15
TGTGCCAGTACACCCCCTACAGGGTACTATGGCTACACCTTC | CASTPPTGYYGYTF | TRBJ1-2 | - | - | TRBV19 | 14
TGTGCCTGGAGTGTCACTGCAACTAATGAAAAACTGTTTTTT | CAWSVTATNEKLFF | TRBJ1-4 | once | - | TRBV30 | 14
TGTGCCAGCAGCTTAGGGACTAGCGGGGTCACAGATACGCAGTATTTT | CASSLGTSGVTDTQYF | TRBJ2-3 | once | TRBD2 | TRBV7-6 | 16
TGTGCCAGCGCTCAAAGGGGGTCCGGCACCGGGGAGCTGTTTTTT | CASAQRGSGTGELFF | TRBJ2-2 | - | - | TRBV7-2 | 15
TGTGCCAGCAGCTTAGATGGAGCTGCGGCCCAGTACTTC | CASSLDGAAAQYF | TRBJ2-5 | once | - | TRBV7-7 | 13
TGTGCCATCAGTGATGGAGGTTTAGGGGATCAGCAGTTCTTC | CAISDGGLGDQQFF | TRBJ2-1 | - | - | TRBV10-3 | 14
TGTGCCAGCAGTGACCCCGGGACAGGGACCTACGAGCAGTACTTC | CASSDPGTGTYEQYF | TRBJ2-7 | - | TRBD1 | TRBV6-4 | 15
TGTGCCAGCAACCCCCTAGAGGCTGAAGCTTTCTTT | CASNPLEAEAFF | TRBJ1-1 | - | - | TRBV7-9 | 12
TGTGCCAGCTCACCCAGTAGCGGGGGCTACACCTTC | CASSPSSGGYTF | TRBJ1-2 | - | - | TRBV18 | 12
TGTGCCAGCAGCTTTGTGACAGATACGCAGTATTTT | CASSFVTDTQYF | TRBJ2-3 | - | - | TRBV5-6 | 12
TGCAGCGTCGGTGGACCTTCCTACGAGCAGTACTTC | CSVGGPSYEQYF | TRBJ2-7 | - | - | TRBV29-1 | 12
TGTGCCAGCAGTCACAGGCTTCTCCAGCCCCAGCATTTT | CASSHRLLQPQHF | TRBJ1-5 | - | - | TRBV6-6 | 13
TGTGCCAGCAGCTTGGGACAGGGGGTGAGAGCTTTCTTT | CASSLGQGVRAFF | TRBJ1-1 | - | TRBD1 | TRBV7-9 | 13
TGTGCCAGCAGCTTAGTAGGGATTTCACCCCTCCACTTT | CASSLVGISPLHF | TRBJ1-6 | - | - | TRBV7-8 | 13
TGTGCCAGCAGACAGGACACCTCTAACTATGGCTACACCTTC | CASRQDTSNYGYTF | TRBJ1-2 | - | - | TRBV2 | 14
TGTGCCAGCAGTATAGCGGGGTCCCGGGAGCTGTTTTTT | CASSIAGSRELFF | TRBJ2-2 | - | TRBD2 | TRBV27 | 13
TGCGCCAGCAGCTTGGGGCCGGGAGCCTACGAGCAGTACTTC | CASSLGPGAYEQYF | TRBJ2-7 | - | - | TRBV5-1 | 14
TGTGCCAGCAGCTACACTCAGCGCTCGAACAGGGCCGCGGGTCCCTACGAGCAGTACTTC | CASSYTQRSNRAAGPYEQYF | TRBJ2-7 | - | - | TRBV9 | 20
TGCAGCGTCGATACGTCCCGGGACAGGGGACACTATGGCTACACCTTC | CSVDTSRDRGHYGYTF | TRBJ1-2 | - | TRBD1 | TRBV29-1 | 16
TGCGCCAGCAGCTTTTCTGGCAGTCAAGAGACCCAGTACTTC | CASSFSGSQETQYF | TRBJ2-5 | - | - | TRBV5-1 | 14
TGTGCCAGCAGTCTCAACAGTTGGGGGAGAACTGAAGCTTTCTTT | CASSLNSWGRTEAFF | TRBJ1-1 | - | - | TRBV27 | 15
TGTGCCAGCAGCTTTCAGGCTGGGGATACGCAGTATTTT | CASSFQAGDTQYF | TRBJ2-3 | - | - | TRBV5-4 | 13
TGTGCCAGCTCACTGGGGACAGGGGGCGCAGGTCTACCCCAGCATTTT | CASSLGTGGAGLPQHF | TRBJ1-5 | once | TRBD1 | TRBV18 | 16
TGTGCCAGCAGTCCAAGGGGAGATGGCTACACCTTC | CASSPRGDGYTF | TRBJ1-2 | - | - | TRBV5-5 | 12
TGTGCCAGCAGTCAAGGACCGGCGGTAGATACGCAGTATTTT | CASSQGPAVDTQYF | TRBJ2-3 | - | - | TRBV6-5 | 14
TGTGCCAGCAGCCAAGTAGCGGGCCCCCGAGAGACCCAGTACTTC | CASSQVAGPRETQYF | TRBJ2-5 | - | TRBD2 | TRBV4-2 | 15
TGCGCCACCAAAACCGGGACGGGAGATGAAAAACTGTTTTTT | CATKTGTGDEKLFF | TRBJ1-4 | - | - | TRBV5-1 | 14
TGCGCCAGCAGCTTGGGGCAGGGGGTCAATTCACCCCTCCACTTT | CASSLGQGVNSPLHF | TRBJ1-6 | - | TRBD1 | TRBV5-1 | 15
TGCGCCAGCAGCCAAGGAGGAGCGGGGGCAGGCGGCTGGGAGACCCAGTACTTC | CASSQGGAGAGGWETQYF | TRBJ2-5 | - | TRBD2 | TRBV4-1 | 18
TGTGCCAGCAGTGAAAGCAGGGGCTTAAATCAGCCCCAGCATTTT | CASSESRGLNQPQHF | TRBJ1-5 | - | - | TRBV2 | 15
TGTGCCAGCAGCGCCCGACAGGGGTCCTTACCTAATGAAAAACTGTTTTTT | CASSARQGSLPNEKLFF | TRBJ1-4 | - | TRBD1 | TRBV9 | 17